The clone carrying this T cell receptor beta chain was seen only a few times. The target antigen is unknown. The sample belongs to a study of CD4+ T cells in melanoma. TCRdb's table, derived via immunoSEQ multiplex PCR, lists solely in-frame clones and lacks some. The table has under 8,000 clones, about 70% seen once. The CDR3 loop spans 11 amino acids. V lost 6 bases, J lost 3 bases, and 6 bases lay in between. Germline lookup yields CDR1 SGHRS and CDR2 YFSETQ. Findings of the study overall: Reportedly, melanoma neoantigen-specific CD4+ T cells showed varied differentiation states. CD8+ T cell, macrophage and B cell function reportedly correlated with neoantigen-specific CD4+ T cells.

The sample comprised cells from a culture (not recorded whether cultured in vitro). The chain uses TRBV5-1 and TRBJ1-1; tentative D call: TRBD1 (5 bases). This TCR came from a human donor with melanoma. Here the CDR3 reads CASMTDTEAFF. For the CDR3, the DNA is TGCGCCAGCATGACAGACACTGAAGCTTTCTTT.